This note documents a single TCR beta chain sequence. The target antigen is unknown. This may come from a read error, since a much larger clone is one base off. The CDR3 covers 15 residues. Germline V gives CDR1 SEHNR, CDR2 FQNEAQ (reference sequence). Time point here: pre-sensitization, week 0. Treatment here: therapeutic diphenylcyclopropenone sensitization with weekly scalp DPC. This record belongs to a study of human T cells and chemical hapten exposure. TCRdb fed the RACE reads into MiXCR, producing one record per CDR3 protein. The data hold about 380,000 distinct CDR3 sequences, with roughly 5.3% observed a single time. Whole-study results and caveats: TCRs exceeding a frequency of 1 in 1000 stayed unchanged under DPC sensitization. Patch test scores rose with PT1 expanded TCR counts, a positive correlation.

This sequence was found in a woman aged 45 to 65 with alopecia areata. Some clones in this sample may be carry-over from other donors' samples. The V call is TRBV7-9, the J call TRBJ2-4, with D maybe TRBD2 (5 bases). The sequenced sample was whole blood, obtained in connection with sensitization to the hapten diphenylcyclopropenone (DPC). The CDR3 spells CASSLRSASKNIRYF. The DNA for the CDR3 is TGTGCCAGCAGTCTCCGTAGCGCCTCCAAAAACATTCGGTACTTC.